Each of the 2 T cell receptor beta chains below was sequenced from the same sample in a study of blood T cell repertoires in COVID-19. Libraries were prepared by immunoSEQ multiplex PCR; TCRdb keeps only in-frame clonotypes and omits some of them. The sample has roughly 69,000 clones, 84% seen once. The sample consisted of peripheral blood. These receptors originate from a man aged 50-60 years with COVID-19, enrolled during active disease.

The V call is TRBV7-4, the J call TRBJ2-1; D gene ambiguous. Trimming shortened V by 8 bases and J by 7 bases, and 12 bases separated the two germline ends. CDR1 and CDR2 (germline): SGHVT, SQSDAQ. This CDR3 is 12 amino acids long. DNA of the CDR3: TGTGCCAGCTTTCGTTTCGGGAATGAGCAGTTCTTC. This gives the protein CASFRFGNEQFF.

The chain joins TRBV7-8 to TRBJ2-7; 8 bases map to TRBD1. Germline assignment: CDR1 SGHVS and CDR2 FQNEAQ. This CDR3 contains 14 residues. Trimming took 1 base from V and 3 from J; bases not matched to a gene: 2. For the CDR3, the DNA is TGTGCCAGCAGCTTAGGAGGACAGGGCTACGAGCAGTACTTC. This sequence encodes CASSLGGQGYEQYF. The full variable domain, completed using reference TRBV7-8 and TRBJ2-7, is GAGVSQSPRYKVAKRGQDVALRCDPISGHVSLFWYQQALGQGPEFLTYFQNEAQLDKSGLPSDRFFAERPEGSVSTLKIQRTQQEDSAVYLCASSLGGQGYEQYFGPGTRLTVT.